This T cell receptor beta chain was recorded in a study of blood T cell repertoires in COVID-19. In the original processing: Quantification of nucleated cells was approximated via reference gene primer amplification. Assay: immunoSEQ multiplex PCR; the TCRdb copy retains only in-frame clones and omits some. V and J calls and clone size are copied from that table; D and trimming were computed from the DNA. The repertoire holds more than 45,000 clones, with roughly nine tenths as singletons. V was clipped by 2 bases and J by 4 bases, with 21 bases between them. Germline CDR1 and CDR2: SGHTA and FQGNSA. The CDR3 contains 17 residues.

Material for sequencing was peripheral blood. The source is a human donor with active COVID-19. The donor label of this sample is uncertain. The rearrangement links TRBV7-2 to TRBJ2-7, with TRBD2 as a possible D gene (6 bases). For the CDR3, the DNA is TGTGCCAGCAGCTTATCCTCTGTTGGCGGGGCGGCGTACGAGCAGTACTTC. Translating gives CASSLSSVGGAAYEQYF.